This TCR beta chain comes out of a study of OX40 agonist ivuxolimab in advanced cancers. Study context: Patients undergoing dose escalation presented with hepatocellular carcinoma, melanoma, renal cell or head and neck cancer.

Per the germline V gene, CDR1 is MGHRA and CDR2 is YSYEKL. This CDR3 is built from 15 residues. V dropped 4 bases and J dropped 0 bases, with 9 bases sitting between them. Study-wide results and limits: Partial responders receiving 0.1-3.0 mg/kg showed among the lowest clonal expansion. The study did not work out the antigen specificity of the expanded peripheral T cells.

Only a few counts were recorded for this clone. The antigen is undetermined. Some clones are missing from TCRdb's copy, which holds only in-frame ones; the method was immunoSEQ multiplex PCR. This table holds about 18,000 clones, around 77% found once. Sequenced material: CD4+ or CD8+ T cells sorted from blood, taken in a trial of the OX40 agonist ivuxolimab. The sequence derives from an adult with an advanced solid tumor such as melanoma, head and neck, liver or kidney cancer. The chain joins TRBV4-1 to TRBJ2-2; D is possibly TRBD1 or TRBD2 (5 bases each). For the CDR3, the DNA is TGCGCCAGCAGCCCGGGACCGTCGAACACCGGGGAGCTGTTTTTT. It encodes CASSPGPSNTGELFF.